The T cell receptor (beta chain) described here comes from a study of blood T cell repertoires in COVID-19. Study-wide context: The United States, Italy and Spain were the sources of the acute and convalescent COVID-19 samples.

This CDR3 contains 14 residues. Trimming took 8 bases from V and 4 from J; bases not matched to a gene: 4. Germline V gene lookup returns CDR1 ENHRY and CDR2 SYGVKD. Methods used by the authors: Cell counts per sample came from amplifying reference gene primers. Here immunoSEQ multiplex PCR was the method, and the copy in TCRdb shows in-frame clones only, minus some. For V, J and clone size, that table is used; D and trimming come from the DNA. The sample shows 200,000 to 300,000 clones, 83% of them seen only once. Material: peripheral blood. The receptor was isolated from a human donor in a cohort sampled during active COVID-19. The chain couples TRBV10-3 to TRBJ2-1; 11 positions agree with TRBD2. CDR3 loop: CAIGGTSGYNEQFF. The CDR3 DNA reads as TGTGCCATCGGCGGGACTAGCGGATACAATGAGCAGTTCTTC.